These 6 T cell receptor beta chains came from one sample sequenced in a study of Graves' ophthalmopathy and Graves' hyperthyroidism. Transcripts of RNA were the source for amplifying TCR beta CDR3 regions. HTBI-primed first-round RT-PCR preceded second-round multiplex PCR. TCRdb re-called the multiplex PCR reads with MiXCR, one entry per CDR3 protein. Of approximately 410,000 distinct CDR3 sequences in the sample, less than 20% were seen once. Input material: peripheral blood. Source of these receptors: a woman aged 18-29 years with stable Graves' hyperthyroidism.

This clonotype was recorded many times. This chain joins TRBV2 and TRBJ2-7; tentatively, D is TRBD2 (5 bases). Germline V lookup: CDR1 SNHLY, CDR2 FYNNEI. Trimming pared 2 bases from V and 3 bases from J, leaving 11 bases between. The CDR3 runs to 14 residues. CDR3 sequence (DNA): TGTGCCAGCAGTGAAAAGAGGGCAGTCTACGAGCAGTACTTC. Amino acid sequence: CASSEKRAVYEQYF.

This clonotype appeared many times. The rearrangement links TRBV11-2 to TRBJ2-7; D call uncertain. Germline V gene lookup returns CDR1 SGHAT and CDR2 FQNNGV. CDR3 size: 16 residues. V was trimmed by 5 bases and J by 3 bases, leaving 20 bases between them. This CDR3 reads CASSPIRRLGVYEQYF. In DNA form, the CDR3 reads TGTGCCAGCAGCCCTATCCGGCGCCTGGGCGTCTACGAGCAGTACTTC.

This clonotype was counted ten times or more. The chain uses TRBV7-3 and TRBJ1-6; 8 bases match TRBD1. The CDR3 has 14 residues. The germline V gene has CDR1 SGHTA and CDR2 FQGTGA. The V gene end was trimmed by 5 bases and the J gene end by 8 bases; junction bases not matched to a gene: 5. The CDR3 bases are TGTGCCAGCAGCCTCACAGGGGGGTATTCACCCCTCCACTTT. This translates into CASSLTGGYSPLHF.

This clonotype was seen many times. The rearrangement joins TRBV19 to TRBJ2-2; 11 bases match TRBD1. V lost 7 bases, J lost 2 bases, and 9 bases stayed unmatched. The CDR3 spans 17 residues. Germline loops: CDR1 LNHDA, CDR2 SQIVND (reference sequence). This CDR3 reads CASTGLGQGGNTGELFF. In nucleotides, the CDR3 is TGTGCCAGTACGGGGTTGGGACAGGGGGGTAACACCGGGGAGCTGTTTTTT.

This sequence joins TRBV5-1 and TRBJ1-2; 8 bases match TRBD1. The CDR3 extends over 15 amino acids. The junction had 9 bases not matched to a gene; V was cut back by 0 bases and J by 8 bases. In germline, CDR1 is SGHRS, CDR2 YFSETQ. This CDR3 reads CASSLGDRYPVGYTF. CDR3 DNA: TGCGCCAGCAGCTTGGGGGACAGGTACCCCGTGGGCTACACCTTC.

This sequence joins TRBV19 and TRBJ2-7; the match to TRBD1 covers 8 bases. The CDR3 extends over 13 amino acids. V gave up 10 bases and J gave up 3 bases; unmatched junction bases: 8. From germline, CDR1 is LNHDA and CDR2 SQIVND (reference sequence). The CDR3 here is CATSGDRGYEQYF. CDR3 nucleotide sequence: TGTGCCACCTCCGGAGACAGGGGCTACGAGCAGTACTTC. The full variable domain, rest sourced from reference TRBV19 and TRBJ2-7, is DGGITQSPKYLFRKEGQNVTLSCEQNLNHDAMYWYRQDPGQGLRLIYYSQIVNDFQKGDIAEGYSVSREKKESFPLTVTSAQKNPTAFYLCATSGDRGYEQYFGPGTRLTVT.